Each of the 15 T cell receptor beta chains below was sequenced from the same sample in a study of cytomegalovirus exposure and HLA in healthy donors. The study ran its PCR with 60 Vbeta and 13 Jbeta primers. The method was immunoSEQ multiplex PCR; TCRdb's version includes in-frame clones alone and lacks a portion of them. Its table lists approximately 200,000 clones. Material for sequencing was PBMCs. The origin of the receptors is a boy between 5 and 17 years old in good health and CMV-seronegative.

The chain employs TRBV2 and TRBJ1-5, with TRBD1 matching over 11 bases. The ends lost 7 bases at V and 3 bases at J; junction bases unmatched: 5. Germline V gene sequence: CDR1 SNHLY, CDR2 FYNNEI. There are 15 residues in the CDR3. CDR3 nucleotide sequence: TGTGCCAGCAAAGGGACAGGGGGGCCCAATCAGCCCCAGCATTTT. It yields the protein CASKGTGGPNQPQHF.

The chain employs TRBV7-9 and TRBJ1-6; D may be TRBD1 (6 bases). The CDR3 sequence is 13 residues long. V shed 3 bases and J shed 10 bases, with 10 bases lying between them. CDR1 and CDR2 (germline): SEHNR, FQNEAQ (reference sequence). CDR3 sequence: CASSFPGVSPLHF. CDR3 bases: TGTGCCAGCAGCTTCCCAGGGGTGTCACCCCTCCACTTT. Complete variable domain (other parts from reference TRBV7-9 and TRBJ1-6): DTGVSQNPRHKITKRGQNVTFRCDPISEHNRLYWYRQTLGQGPEFLTYFQNEAQLEKSRLLSDRFSAERPKGSFSTLEIQRTEQGDSAMYLCASSFPGVSPLHFGNGTRLTVT.

V and J are TRBV7-8 and TRBJ2-1; possibly TRBD1 for D (5 bases). V lost 1 base and J lost 6, with 16 bases in between. The CDR3 spans 16 residues. Germline V lookup: CDR1 SGHVS, CDR2 FQNEAQ. The CDR3 loop reads CASSLGFRVLSNEQFF. The CDR3 DNA reads TGTGCCAGCAGCTTAGGGTTCAGGGTGTTAAGCAATGAGCAGTTCTTC.

V and J are TRBV11-2 and TRBJ2-7; perhaps TRBD1 as D (6 bases). The CDR3 contains 17 residues. Germline CDR1 and CDR2: SGHAT and FQNNGV. V lost 0 bases and J lost 0, with 15 bases in between. CDR3: CASSLEAPQQGSYEQYF. The CDR3 coding sequence is TGTGCCAGCAGCTTAGAGGCGCCTCAACAGGGCTCCTACGAGCAGTACTTC.

For the CDR3, the DNA is TGTGCCAGTAGTATTGCGGACGGGGGCACTGAAGCTTTCTTT. It specifies CASSIADGGTEAFF. The V gene is TRBV19, the J gene TRBJ1-1; D is perhaps TRBD1 (5 bases). V lost 3 bases to trimming and J lost 4 bases, with 12 bases between them. The CDR3 has 14 residues. Germline loops: CDR1 LNHDA, CDR2 SQIVND (reference sequence).

This chain connects TRBV19 to TRBJ2-2; 10 bases are shared with TRBD1. The CDR3 totals 16 residues. V shed 4 bases, J shed 5 bases, and the junction held 7 bases outside the gene matches. Germline V CDR1 and CDR2: LNHDA, SQIVND (reference sequence). DNA for the CDR3: TGTGCCAGTAGTAATTTTGGGACAGGGGCAACCGGGGAGCTGTTTTTT. This translates into CASSNFGTGATGELFF.

This sequence joins TRBV19 and TRBJ2-7; a possible D gene is TRBD1 (5 bases). Germline V gene sequence: CDR1 LNHDA, CDR2 SQIVND (reference sequence). The CDR3 is made up of 13 amino acids. V lost 1 base, J lost 2 bases, and 6 bases lay in between. CDR3 sequence: CASSIGTPYEQYF. DNA of the CDR3: TGTGCCAGTAGTATAGGGACACCCTACGAGCAGTACTTC. Complete variable domain (other parts from reference TRBV19 and TRBJ2-7): DGGITQSPKYLFRKEGQNVTLSCEQNLNHDAMYWYRQDPGQGLRLIYYSQIVNDFQKGDIAEGYSVSREKKESFPLTVTSAQKNPTAFYLCASSIGTPYEQYFGPGTRLTVT.

The V gene is TRBV7-8, the J gene TRBJ2-7; 10 bases align to TRBD2. Trimming cost V 5 bases and J 6 bases; bases outside gene matches: 13. The CDR3 contains 16 residues. The germline V gene has CDR1 SGHVS and CDR2 FQNEAQ. The CDR3 spells CASSPGFKRGGVEQYF. As DNA, the CDR3 is TGTGCCAGCAGCCCGGGCTTTAAGCGGGGGGGCGTCGAGCAGTACTTC.

This chain joins TRBV6-5 and TRBJ1-1; D is unclear. The germline gives CDR1 MNHEY, CDR2 SVGAGI. This CDR3 is 14 amino acids long. Trimming took 0 bases from V and 3 from J, leaving 8 bases between them. CDR3 DNA: TGTGCCAGCAGTTACTCGTATATCTACACTGAAGCTTTCTTT. Residues: CASSYSYIYTEAFF.

The chain has TRBV19 and TRBJ1-3; D perhaps matches TRBD1 (6 bases). The germline V gene encodes CDR1 LNHDA and CDR2 SQIVND (reference sequence). V shed 5 bases and J shed 4 bases, with 15 bases lying between them. CDR3 length: 15 residues. Written as DNA, the CDR3 is TGTGCCAGTAGTCCCTGGGGAGGGACAGGAAACACCATATATTTT. Translated, it gives CASSPWGGTGNTIYF.

The chain has TRBV6-5 and TRBJ2-1, with 9 bases matching TRBD2. Germline values: CDR1 MNHEY, CDR2 SVGAGI. The J segment lost 9 bases and the V segment lost 0 bases, leaving 6 bases of the junction unmatched. CDR3 length: 15 amino acids. The CDR3 DNA reads as TGTGCCAGCAGTTACTCGAGGCGGGGGGGAATTGAGCAGTTCTTC. Translation gives CASSYSRRGGIEQFF.

The V call is TRBV5-1, the J call TRBJ1-1; 7 bases are a match to TRBD1. Germline CDR1 reads SGHRS; CDR2 reads YFSETQ. The CDR3 length is 12 residues. The J segment lost 6 bases and the V segment lost 3 bases, leaving 2 bases of the junction unmatched. The CDR3 nucleotides are TGCGCCAGCAGCTCGGGACAGCCTGAAGCTTTCTTT. As protein: CASSSGQPEAFF.

The CDR3 loop reads CASSELGDRGRYGYTF. In DNA form, the CDR3 reads TGTGCCAGCAGTGAATTGGGGGACAGGGGCCGCTATGGCTACACCTTC. The rearrangement uses TRBV6-1 and TRBJ1-2; 10 positions agree with TRBD1. J gave up 4 bases and V 2 bases, and 7 bases lay outside the gene matches. Germline CDR1 reads MNHNS; CDR2 reads SASEGT. CDR3 length equals 16 residues.

The chain joins TRBV14 to TRBJ2-1; unclear D gene. This CDR3 region has 12 residues. With 10 bases removed from V and 8 bases from J, the gap between germline ends came to 15 bases. CDR1 is SGHDN and CDR2 is FVKESK in the germline V gene. The CDR3 is CANSDPSDEQFF. CDR3 sequence (DNA): TGTGCCAACTCCGATCCAAGCGATGAGCAGTTCTTC.

The V gene is TRBV7-9, the J gene TRBJ2-3, with a possible D match to TRBD1 (6 bases). V was trimmed by 5 bases and J by 1 base, leaving 19 bases between them. Germline CDR1 SEHNR, CDR2 FQNEAQ (reference sequence). This CDR3 comprises 17 residues. CDR3 sequence reads: CASSLGGGRSGTDTQYF. The CDR3 nucleotides read TGTGCCAGCAGCCTCGGTGGGGGCCGGTCTGGCACAGATACGCAGTATTTT.